Following are 27 T cell receptor beta chains from one sample sequenced in a study of blood T cell repertoires in COVID-19. The table came from immunoSEQ multiplex PCR; TCRdb's copy has only in-frame clones and leaves some out. The profile shows some 190,000 clones, approximately 85% of them singletons. Material: peripheral blood. The receptors shown here come from a human donor with active or convalescent COVID-19. The donor label of this sample is uncertain.

The rearrangement joins TRBV20-1 to TRBJ2-5; D is undetermined. The CDR3 is 11 amino acids. V lost 2 bases and J 3 bases, leaving 4 bases between the germline ends. Germline lookup yields CDR1 DFQATT and CDR2 SNEGSKA (reference sequence). The CDR3 sequence: CSARPKETQYF. The CDR3 region has the DNA TGCAGTGCTAGACCCAAAGAGACCCAGTACTTC.

The V gene is TRBV4-1, the J gene TRBJ2-7; 10 bases fit TRBD2. V shed 2 bases and J 3 bases; nucleotides not matched to a gene: 7. The germline gives CDR1 MGHRA, CDR2 YSYEKL. The CDR3 has 16 amino acids. CDR3 residues: CASSQTLIAGGYEQYF. The CDR3 nucleotides read TGCGCCAGCAGCCAAACCCTAATAGCGGGAGGCTACGAGCAGTACTTC.

This clone was observed a handful of times. The identical CDR3 is also encoded by other nucleotide sequences in the sample. V usage is TRBV5-1 and J usage is TRBJ1-2, with D maybe TRBD1 (5 bases). The CDR3 covers 14 residues. Trimming cost V 0 bases and J 7 bases, with 13 bases left between them. Germline V gene sequence: CDR1 SGHRS, CDR2 YFSETQ. The CDR3 DNA follows: TGCGCCAGCAGCTTGGCCGGCCAGGGTGGTGGCTACACCTTC. This encodes CASSLAGQGGGYTF.

V and J are TRBV7-9 and TRBJ1-5; 7 positions agree with TRBD1. With V trimmed by 6 bases and J by 4 bases, 9 bases remained unmatched. Germline CDR1 is SEHNR and CDR2 is FQNEAQ (reference sequence). This CDR3 has 15 residues. CDR3 bases: TGTGCCAGCAGACTCGACAGGGATGGGAATCAGCCCCAGCATTTT. Translation: CASRLDRDGNQPQHF.

The chain combines TRBV4-1 with TRBJ2-2; 9 positions agree with TRBD2. CDR3 length: 16 residues. With V trimmed by 3 bases and J by 5 bases, 7 bases remained unmatched. CDR1 is MGHRA, CDR2 YSYEKL, per germline. The CDR3: CASSHGSGRWTGELFF. The CDR3 nucleotides are TGCGCCAGCAGCCATGGGAGCGGGAGGTGGACCGGGGAGCTGTTTTTT.

The chain links TRBV19 to TRBJ1-6; no clear D. Germline V lookup: CDR1 LNHDA, CDR2 SQIVND (reference sequence). This CDR3 is built from 14 residues. V lost 3 bases to trimming and J lost 7 bases, with 10 bases between them. The CDR3 region has the DNA TGTGCCAGTAGTATGCGGTCCGACAATTCACCCCTCCACTTT. Its protein is CASSMRSDNSPLHF.

This clone was seen only once. This rearrangement joins TRBV5-1 to TRBJ2-7, with 8 bases matching TRBD2. V lost 0 bases and J lost 0; bases outside the gene matches: 11. In germline, CDR1 is SGHRS, CDR2 YFSETQ. This CDR3 is 18 amino acids long. The DNA of the CDR3 is TGCGCCAGCAGCTTGGCCAGCGCTCTAGCGGGCTTCTCCTACGAGCAGTACTTC. Its protein product is CASSLASALAGFSYEQYF.

This clone was counted ten times or more. The chain joins TRBV28 to TRBJ1-1; a possible D gene is TRBD1 (5 bases). The CDR3 extends over 11 amino acids. From germline, CDR1 is MDHEN and CDR2 SYDVKM. Trimming removed 3 bases at V and 6 bases at J, with 5 bases between. The CDR3 sequence: CASSFRAEAFF. CDR3 bases: TGTGCCAGCAGTTTCAGGGCTGAAGCTTTCTTT.

This clone has a handful of counts. This same CDR3 is encoded by further DNA sequences in the sample. The chain joins TRBV29-1 to TRBJ1-1; 9 nucleotides agree with TRBD1. The CDR3 sequence is 13 residues long. V shed 7 bases, J shed 1 base, and the junction held 4 bases outside the gene matches. Germline V lookup: CDR1 SQVTM, CDR2 ANQGSEA. The CDR3 protein is CSGGQGANTEAFF. The CDR3 DNA follows: TGCAGCGGGGGACAGGGCGCGAACACTGAAGCTTTCTTT.

This sequence joins TRBV6-2 or TRBV6-3 and TRBJ2-2; D is unclear. CDR1 and CDR2 from the germline V gene are MNHEY and SVGEGT. The CDR3 runs to 13 residues. V lost 2 bases and J lost 8, with 9 bases in between. This chain's CDR3 is CASSYLPPGELFF. The CDR3 nucleotides read TGTGCCAGCAGTTACCTTCCCCCGGGGGAGCTGTTTTTT.

This chain's CDR3 is CASSLLPQGYEQYF. The CDR3 nucleotides read TGTGCCAGCAGTTTACTGCCACAGGGCTACGAGCAGTACTTC. The chain links TRBV27 to TRBJ2-7; D might be TRBD1 (6 bases). This CDR3 is 14 amino acids long. CDR1 is MNHEY and CDR2 is SMNVEV in the germline V gene (reference sequence). Trimming took 2 bases from V and 3 from J, leaving 11 bases between them.

The chain recombines TRBV9 with TRBJ2-1; 13 nucleotides align to TRBD2. The CDR3 spans 16 residues. Germline-derived CDR1 and CDR2 are SGDLS and YYNGEE. V lost 4 bases, J lost 6 bases, and 7 bases stayed unmatched. The CDR3 coding sequence is TGTGCCAGCAGCCGTCCCGGGACTAGCGGGACCAATGAGCAGTTCTTC. Translating it yields CASSRPGTSGTNEQFF.

This clone was seen a handful of times. This chain links TRBV24-1 with TRBJ1-2; D is ambiguous. With 4 bases removed from V and 7 bases from J, the gap between germline ends came to 12 bases. The CDR3 loop spans 13 amino acids. Germline lookup yields CDR1 KGHDR and CDR2 SFDVKD. This CDR3 is CATSDSRVSGYTF. CDR3 in DNA: TGTGCCACCAGTGACTCCCGAGTCTCTGGCTACACCTTC.

The chain has TRBV4-1 and TRBJ2-2; the match to TRBD2 covers 12 bases. Looked up from germline, CDR1 is MGHRA and CDR2 is YSYEKL. With 6 bases clipped from V and 2 bases from J, the junction kept 1 base outside the gene matches. This CDR3 contains 15 residues. CDR3 amino acids: CASRLAGGNTGELFF. Written as DNA, the CDR3 is TGCGCCAGCAGACTAGCGGGAGGAAACACCGGGGAGCTGTTTTTT.

The rearrangement links TRBV6-5 to TRBJ2-7; 10 positions match TRBD2. The trim removed 10 bases at V and 2 bases at J, leaving 8 bases unmatched. Germline CDR1 MNHEY, CDR2 SVGAGI. The CDR3 has 14 amino acids. The CDR3 DNA reads TGTGCCATCTCGAGCAGCGGGAGGGCCTACGAGCAGTACTTC. Encoded protein: CAISSSGRAYEQYF.

CDR3 nucleotides: TGCAGCGTTTCAGGCGGACTAGCGGGAGCCCCGTCCTACGAGCAGTACTTC. It is translated as CSVSGGLAGAPSYEQYF. The gene calls are TRBV29-1 and TRBJ2-7; 13 nucleotides align to TRBD2. The CDR3 is 17 residues long. The V segment lost 5 bases and the J segment 1 base; nucleotides outside the gene matches: 11. Germline loops: CDR1 SQVTM, CDR2 ANQGSEA.

This chain uses TRBV9 with TRBJ2-3; D is perhaps TRBD1 (5 bases). Germline-derived CDR1 and CDR2 are SGDLS and YYNGEE. This CDR3 contains 15 residues. V gave up 0 bases and J gave up 5 bases, with 13 bases separating them. The CDR3: CASSVVGVGGDTQYF. CDR3 bases: TGTGCCAGCAGCGTAGTAGGGGTTGGTGGAGATACGCAGTATTTT.

The chain uses TRBV13 and TRBJ2-2; 8 bases agree with TRBD2. Germline V gene data show CDR1 as PRHDT and CDR2 as FYEKMQ (reference sequence). CDR3 length equals 17 residues. V dropped 5 bases and J dropped 1; count of bases not matched to a gene: 9. The chain's CDR3 is CASSLSPGLENTGELFF. The CDR3 DNA reads TGTGCCAGCAGCCTAAGCCCGGGACTAGAGAACACCGGGGAGCTGTTTTTT.

CDR3 loop: CASSRPFLRTGGHGYTF. CDR3 DNA: TGTGCCAGCAGCCGCCCCTTCCTCAGAACAGGGGGCCATGGCTACACCTTC. The chain joins TRBV13 to TRBJ1-2; TRBD1 aligns across 9 bases. The germline V gene encodes CDR1 PRHDT and CDR2 FYEKMQ (reference sequence). This CDR3 comprises 17 residues. Unmatched junction bases numbered 16, after V lost 5 bases and J lost 6 bases.

This chain joins TRBV4-2 and TRBJ1-2, with 8 bases matching TRBD1. The V gene's germline CDR1 is LGHNA and CDR2 YNFKEQ. The trim removed 1 base at V and 4 bases at J, leaving 11 bases unmatched. The CDR3 has 17 amino acids. The CDR3 sequence is CASSQARGQTVLYGYTF. The CDR3 nucleotides are TGTGCCAGCAGCCAAGCCAGGGGGCAAACCGTCCTCTATGGCTACACCTTC.

This chain joins TRBV30 and TRBJ2-3, with 8 bases matching TRBD2. There are 13 residues in the CDR3. Trimming removed 2 bases from V and 6 bases from J; junction bases left unmatched: 4. Germline V CDR1 and CDR2: GTSNPN, SVGIG (reference sequence). The CDR3 coding sequence is TGTGCCTGGAGTTTTAGACTAGCGGATACGCAGTATTTT. It encodes CAWSFRLADTQYF.

The chain combines TRBV2 with TRBJ2-3; TRBD2 matches at 11 bases. Germline CDR1 SNHLY, CDR2 FYNNEI. J gave up 1 base and V 3 bases, and 3 bases lay outside the gene matches. The CDR3 is 16 residues long. CDR3 nucleotides: TGTGCCAGCAGTGACCTGACTAGCGGGGGCACAGATACGCAGTATTTT. Its translation: CASSDLTSGGTDTQYF.

The chain joins TRBV18 to TRBJ1-1; 7 bases are shared with TRBD1. Germline V gene data show CDR1 as KGHSH and CDR2 as LQKENI. V lost 4 bases and J lost 7; bases outside the gene matches: 3. This CDR3 has 12 residues. The CDR3 loop is CASSQQGFEAFF. The CDR3 DNA is TGTGCCAGCTCACAACAGGGGTTTGAAGCTTTCTTT.

The chain recombines TRBV5-4 with TRBJ2-1, with D unresolved. Germline V gene sequence: CDR1 SGHNT, CDR2 YYREEE (reference sequence). The CDR3 totals 13 residues. V lost 2 bases and J lost 6, with 9 bases in between. DNA for the CDR3: TGTGCCAGCAGCTTAAAACTATTCAATGAGCAGTTCTTC. Its translation: CASSLKLFNEQFF.

The chain employs TRBV9 and TRBJ1-4; TRBD1 aligns across 10 bases. The V gene's germline CDR1 is SGDLS and CDR2 YYNGEE. V lost 3 bases and J lost 8; bases outside the gene matches: 7. There are 15 residues in the CDR3. For the CDR3, the DNA is TGTGCCAGCAGCGAGCGACAGGGGGCGGAGGAAAAACTGTTTTTT. Its translation: CASSERQGAEEKLFF.

This clone was counted a few times. The chain is built from TRBV6-6 and TRBJ2-7; TRBD2 aligns across 12 bases. V gave up 5 bases and J gave up 3 bases; unmatched junction bases: 23. This CDR3 contains 21 residues. In germline, CDR1 is MNHNY, CDR2 SVGAGI (reference sequence). CDR3 sequence reads: CASSRDRRLLAGGRIVYEQYF. The CDR3 nucleotides read TGTGCCAGCAGTCGGGACAGAAGATTACTAGCGGGAGGCCGGATAGTCTACGAGCAGTACTTC.

This chain links TRBV30 with TRBJ1-6; 10 positions match TRBD1. J gave up 8 bases and V 5 bases, and 3 bases lay outside the gene matches. The CDR3 consists of 13 residues. The germline gives CDR1 GTSNPN, CDR2 SVGIG (reference sequence). The CDR3 coding sequence is TGTGCCTGGGGGGGGACAGGGGATTCACCCCTCCACTTT. It is translated as CAWGGTGDSPLHF. Combining the CDR3 with reference TRBV30 and TRBJ1-6 gives the whole variable domain SQTIHQWPATLVQPVGSPLSLECTVEGTSNPNLYWYRQAAGRGLQLLFYSVGIGQISSEVPQNLSASRPQDRQFILSSKKLLLSDSGFYLCAWGGTGDSPLHFGNGTRLTVT.